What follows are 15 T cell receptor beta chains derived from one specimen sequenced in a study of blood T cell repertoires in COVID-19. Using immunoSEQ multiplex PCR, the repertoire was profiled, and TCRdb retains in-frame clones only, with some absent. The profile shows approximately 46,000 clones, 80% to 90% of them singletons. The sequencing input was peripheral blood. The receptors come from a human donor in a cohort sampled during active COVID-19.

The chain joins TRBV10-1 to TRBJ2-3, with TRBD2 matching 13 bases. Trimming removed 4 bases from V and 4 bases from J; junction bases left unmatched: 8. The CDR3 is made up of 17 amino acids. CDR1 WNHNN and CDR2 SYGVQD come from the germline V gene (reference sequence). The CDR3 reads CASSAPGLAGLSDTQYF. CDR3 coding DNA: TGCGCCAGCAGTGCACCGGGACTAGCGGGATTATCAGATACGCAGTATTTT.

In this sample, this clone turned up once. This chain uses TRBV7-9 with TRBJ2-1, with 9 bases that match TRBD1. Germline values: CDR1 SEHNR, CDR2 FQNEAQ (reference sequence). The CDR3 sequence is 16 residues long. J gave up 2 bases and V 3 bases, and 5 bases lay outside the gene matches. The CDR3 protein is CASSFAGTGTYNEQFF. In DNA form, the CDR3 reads TGTGCCAGCAGCTTTGCCGGGACAGGGACCTACAATGAGCAGTTCTTC.

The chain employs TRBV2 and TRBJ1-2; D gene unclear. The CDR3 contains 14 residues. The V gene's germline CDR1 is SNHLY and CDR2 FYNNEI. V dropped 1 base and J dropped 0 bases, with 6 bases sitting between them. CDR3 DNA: TGTGCCAGCAGTGAAGGTCGGTCTAACTATGGCTACACCTTC. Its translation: CASSEGRSNYGYTF.

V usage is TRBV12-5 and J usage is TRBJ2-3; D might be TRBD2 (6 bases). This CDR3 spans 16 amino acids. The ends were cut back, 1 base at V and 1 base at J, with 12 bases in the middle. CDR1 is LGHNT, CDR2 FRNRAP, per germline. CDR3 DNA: TGTGCTAGTGGTTTGGCGACTAGAGCGGGCACAGATACGCAGTATTTT. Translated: CASGLATRAGTDTQYF.

The CDR3 DNA is TGTGCCAGCAGCCAAGAAGCGCCCGGGACTAGCGGGAGGGCAGATACGCAGTATTTT. It encodes CASSQEAPGTSGRADTQYF. The rearrangement links TRBV3-1 (or the pseudogene TRBV3-2) to TRBJ2-3; 16 nucleotides align to TRBD2. V trimming: 0 bases; J trimming: 4 bases; junction bases outside the gene matches: 7. The germline V gene encodes CDR1 LGHDT and CDR2 YNNKEL (reference sequence). This CDR3 region has 19 residues.

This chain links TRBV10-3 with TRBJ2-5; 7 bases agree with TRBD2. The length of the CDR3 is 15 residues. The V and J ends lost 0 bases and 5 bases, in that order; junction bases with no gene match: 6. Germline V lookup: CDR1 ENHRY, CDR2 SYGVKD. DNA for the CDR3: TGTGCCATCAGTGAGTCGCGGGGGAGCCAGGAGACCCAGTACTTC. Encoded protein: CAISESRGSQETQYF.

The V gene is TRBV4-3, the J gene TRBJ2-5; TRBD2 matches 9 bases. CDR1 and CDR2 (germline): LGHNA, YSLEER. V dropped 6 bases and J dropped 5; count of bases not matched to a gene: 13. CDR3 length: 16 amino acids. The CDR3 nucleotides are TGCGCCAGCAGGCCTAGTGGGCTAGCGGGATGGGAGACCCAGTACTTC. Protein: CASRPSGLAGWETQYF.

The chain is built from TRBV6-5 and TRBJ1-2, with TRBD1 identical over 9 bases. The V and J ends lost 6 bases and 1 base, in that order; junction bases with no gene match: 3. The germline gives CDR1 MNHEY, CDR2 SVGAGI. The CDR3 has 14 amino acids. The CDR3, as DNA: TGTGCCAGCAGGGCGGACAGGGGTAACTATGGCTACACCTTC. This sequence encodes CASRADRGNYGYTF.

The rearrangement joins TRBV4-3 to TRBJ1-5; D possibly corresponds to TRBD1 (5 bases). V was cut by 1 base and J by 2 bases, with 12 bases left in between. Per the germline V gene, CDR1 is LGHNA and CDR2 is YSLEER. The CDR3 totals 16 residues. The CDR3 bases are TGCGCCAGCAGCCAAGGGTCGGGGGTAGGCAATCAGCCCCAGCATTTT. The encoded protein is CASSQGSGVGNQPQHF.

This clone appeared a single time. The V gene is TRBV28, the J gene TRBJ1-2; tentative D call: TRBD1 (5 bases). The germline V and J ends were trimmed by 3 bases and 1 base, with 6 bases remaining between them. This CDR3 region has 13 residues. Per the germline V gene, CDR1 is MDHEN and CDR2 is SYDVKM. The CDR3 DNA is TGTGCCAGCAGTTTGGGGGGTAACTATGGCTACACCTTC. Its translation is CASSLGGNYGYTF.

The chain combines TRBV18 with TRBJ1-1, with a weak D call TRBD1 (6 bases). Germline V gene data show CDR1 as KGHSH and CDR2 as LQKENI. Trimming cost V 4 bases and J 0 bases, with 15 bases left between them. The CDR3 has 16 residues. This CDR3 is CASSQFGQLMNTEAFF. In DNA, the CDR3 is TGTGCCAGCTCACAGTTTGGACAGCTCATGAACACTGAAGCTTTCTTT. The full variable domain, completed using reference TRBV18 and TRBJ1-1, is NAGVMQNPRHLVRRRGQEARLRCSPMKGHSHVYWYRQLPEEGLKFMVYLQKENIIDESGMPKERFSAEFPKEGPSILRIQQVVRGDSAAYFCASSQFGQLMNTEAFFGQGTRLTVV.

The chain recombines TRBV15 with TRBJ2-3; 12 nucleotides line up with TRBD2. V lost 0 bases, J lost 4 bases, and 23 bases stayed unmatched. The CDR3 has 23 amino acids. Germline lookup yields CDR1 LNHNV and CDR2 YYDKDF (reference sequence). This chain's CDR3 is CATSRDQFFRLAGGLVIADTQYF. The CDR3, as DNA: TGTGCCACCAGCAGAGACCAGTTCTTCCGGCTAGCGGGAGGGCTAGTTATCGCAGATACGCAGTATTTT.

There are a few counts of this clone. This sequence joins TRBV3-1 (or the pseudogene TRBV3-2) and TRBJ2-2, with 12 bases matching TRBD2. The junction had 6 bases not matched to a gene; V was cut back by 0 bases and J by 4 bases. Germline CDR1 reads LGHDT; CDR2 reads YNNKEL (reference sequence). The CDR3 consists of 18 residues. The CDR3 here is CASSQDQASGRVTGELFF. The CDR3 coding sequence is TGTGCCAGCAGCCAAGATCAGGCTAGCGGGAGGGTCACCGGGGAGCTGTTTTTT.

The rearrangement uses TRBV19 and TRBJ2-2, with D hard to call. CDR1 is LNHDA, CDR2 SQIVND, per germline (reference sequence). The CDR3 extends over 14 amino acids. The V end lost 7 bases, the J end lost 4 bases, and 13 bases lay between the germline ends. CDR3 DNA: TGTGCCAGTATGCTGTGGAGTAGCACCGGGGAGCTGTTTTTT. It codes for CASMLWSSTGELFF.

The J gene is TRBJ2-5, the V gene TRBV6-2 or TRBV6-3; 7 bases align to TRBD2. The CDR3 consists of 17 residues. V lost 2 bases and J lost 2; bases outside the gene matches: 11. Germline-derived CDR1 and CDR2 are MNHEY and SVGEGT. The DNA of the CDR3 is TGTGCCAGCAGTTACGGCGTAGCGGGTACCGATCAAGAGACCCAGTACTTC. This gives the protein CASSYGVAGTDQETQYF.